Listed below are T cell receptor beta chains from one sample, sequenced in a study of blood T cell repertoires in COVID-19. Only in-frame clones appear in the TCRdb table, and some are missing; sequencing was by immunoSEQ multiplex PCR. The top ten hold roughly 5.4% of the sample, which has about 160,000 clones, approximately 85% seen once. The specimen sequenced was peripheral blood. The receptors here all came from a woman in her forties or fifties with COVID-19, enrolled during active disease. Both conserved end residues are part of each CDR3. A D gene is named only where the DNA matches it firmly. Clone size is stated in some rows and not others, as once, few, many or a class when expanded.

clone_size: -; v_call: TRBV6-6; d_call: -; j_call: TRBJ2-1; cdr3_nt: TGTGCCAGCAGTCCCCCCTTCTACAATGAGCAGTTCTTC; cdr3_aa: CASSPPFYNEQFF
clone_size: -; v_call: TRBV10-3; d_call: -; j_call: TRBJ1-5; cdr3_nt: TGTGCCATCAGTGAGTCACTCCAGCCCCAGCATTTT; cdr3_aa: CAISESLQPQHF
clone_size: -; v_call: TRBV12-3/TRBV12-4; d_call: -; j_call: TRBJ2-7; cdr3_nt: TGTGCCAGCAGCGGGGGACAGAACTACGAGCAGTACTTC; cdr3_aa: CASSGGQNYEQYF
clone_size: -; v_call: TRBV29-1; d_call: -; j_call: TRBJ1-2; cdr3_nt: TGCAGCGTTGATGGAGACAACTATGGCTACACCTTC; cdr3_aa: CSVDGDNYGYTF
clone_size: -; v_call: TRBV7-9; d_call: -; j_call: TRBJ2-1; cdr3_nt: TGTGCCAGCAGCTTAGTAGGGAGCTCCTACAATGAGCAGTTCTTC; cdr3_aa: CASSLVGSSYNEQFF
clone_size: -; v_call: TRBV4-1; d_call: TRBD2; j_call: TRBJ2-7; cdr3_nt: TGCGCCAGCAGCCAAGATCCTAGCGGGGGGGCCACCTACGAGCAGTACTTC; cdr3_aa: CASSQDPSGGATYEQYF
clone_size: -; v_call: TRBV4-1; d_call: -; j_call: TRBJ1-1; cdr3_nt: TGCGCCAGCAGCCAAGGGCAGATGAACACTGAAGCTTTCTTT; cdr3_aa: CASSQGQMNTEAFF
clone_size: -; v_call: TRBV6-2/TRBV6-3; d_call: TRBD2; j_call: TRBJ2-5; cdr3_nt: TGTGCCAGCAGTTACCTCTCCGGTTTAGCGGGGGGGCAAGAGACCCAGTACTTC; cdr3_aa: CASSYLSGLAGGQETQYF
clone_size: -; v_call: TRBV6-5; d_call: TRBD1; j_call: TRBJ2-7; cdr3_nt: TGTGCCAGCAGTTCACAGGGGGCAGAGAGCTACGAGCAGTACTTC; cdr3_aa: CASSSQGAESYEQYF
clone_size: -; v_call: TRBV7-9; d_call: -; j_call: TRBJ2-7; cdr3_nt: TGTGCCAGCAGCTTAACCGACAGGCCCTACGAGCAGTACTTC; cdr3_aa: CASSLTDRPYEQYF
clone_size: -; v_call: TRBV5-4; d_call: -; j_call: TRBJ2-1; cdr3_nt: TGTGCCAGCAGCTTGGCGGGCAGGGGCTACAATGAGCAGTTCTTC; cdr3_aa: CASSLAGRGYNEQFF
clone_size: -; v_call: TRBV10-2; d_call: TRBD2; j_call: TRBJ2-7; cdr3_nt: TGCGCCAGCGGGGGGGCCTACGAGCAGTACTTC; cdr3_aa: CASGGAYEQYF
clone_size: -; v_call: TRBV28; d_call: -; j_call: TRBJ1-1; cdr3_nt: TGTGTTGCGGTGGGGGGGCACACTGAAGCTTTCTTT; cdr3_aa: CVAVGGHTEAFF
clone_size: -; v_call: TRBV15; d_call: TRBD2; j_call: TRBJ2-2; cdr3_nt: TGTGCCACCAGAAAAGGGCGGGGGGACCTCACCGGGGAGCTGTTTTTT; cdr3_aa: CATRKGRGDLTGELFF
clone_size: -; v_call: TRBV7-9; d_call: -; j_call: TRBJ2-7; cdr3_nt: TGTGCCAGCAGCCCAACTTGGTCCTACGAGCAGTACTTC; cdr3_aa: CASSPTWSYEQYF
clone_size: -; v_call: TRBV30; d_call: -; j_call: TRBJ1-2; cdr3_nt: TGTGCCTGGAGGACACCCGATGGCTACACCTTC; cdr3_aa: CAWRTPDGYTF
clone_size: -; v_call: TRBV14; d_call: TRBD2; j_call: TRBJ2-5; cdr3_nt: TGTGCCAGCAGCGACCTCGGGACTAGCGGGGGGGCCCTCCGAGGCCAGTACTTC; cdr3_aa: CASSDLGTSGGALRGQYF
clone_size: -; v_call: TRBV9; d_call: -; j_call: TRBJ1-4; cdr3_nt: TGTGCCAGCAGCGTAGAGCAGGGGTTCGATGAAAAACTGTTTTTT; cdr3_aa: CASSVEQGFDEKLFF
clone_size: once; v_call: TRBV7-2; d_call: TRBD1; j_call: TRBJ1-3; cdr3_nt: TGTGCCAGCAGCTGGGGACAGGGGATCGGAAACACCATATATTTT; cdr3_aa: CASSWGQGIGNTIYF
clone_size: -; v_call: TRBV30; d_call: TRBD1; j_call: TRBJ2-5; cdr3_nt: TGTGCCTGGAGGCCAGGGACAGGGGGCGTGAAGACCCAGTACTTC; cdr3_aa: CAWRPGTGGVKTQYF
clone_size: -; v_call: TRBV2; d_call: TRBD2; j_call: TRBJ2-1; cdr3_nt: TGTGCCAGCAGTGACCCCGCTAGCGGGATAAATGAGCAGTTCTTC; cdr3_aa: CASSDPASGINEQFF
clone_size: -; v_call: TRBV6-5; d_call: TRBD2; j_call: TRBJ2-5; cdr3_nt: TGTGCCAGCAGTTACTCGAAACTAGCGGCCCAAGAGACCCAGTACTTC; cdr3_aa: CASSYSKLAAQETQYF
clone_size: -; v_call: TRBV6-5; d_call: -; j_call: TRBJ2-6; cdr3_nt: TGTGCCAGCAGCTTGACAGGATTCAACGTCCTGACTTTC; cdr3_aa: CASSLTGFNVLTF
clone_size: -; v_call: TRBV3-1/TRBV3-2; d_call: -; j_call: TRBJ2-3; cdr3_nt: TGTGCCAGCAGCCAATCGGTGAGCACAGATACGCAGTATTTT; cdr3_aa: CASSQSVSTDTQYF
clone_size: -; v_call: TRBV5-6; d_call: TRBD1; j_call: TRBJ1-2; cdr3_nt: TGTGCCAGCAGCTCGGACAGGGGGCACCGTGGCTACACCTTC; cdr3_aa: CASSSDRGHRGYTF
clone_size: -; v_call: TRBV5-5; d_call: TRBD1; j_call: TRBJ1-5; cdr3_nt: TGTGCCAGCAGCGCGTGGACAGGGCCCAATCAGCCCCAGCATTTT; cdr3_aa: CASSAWTGPNQPQHF
clone_size: -; v_call: TRBV9; d_call: -; j_call: TRBJ2-1; cdr3_nt: TGTGCCAGCAGCCCGAAGGGGGTTGAGCAGTTCTTC; cdr3_aa: CASSPKGVEQFF
clone_size: -; v_call: TRBV6-5; d_call: -; j_call: TRBJ2-2; cdr3_nt: TGTGCCAGCAGTTACTCGGCCGGAGGGATCGGGGAACTGTTTTTT; cdr3_aa: CASSYSAGGIGELFF
clone_size: -; v_call: TRBV5-4; d_call: -; j_call: TRBJ2-5; cdr3_nt: TGTGCCAGCAGCCCCCACGACAGGCGGTTAGAGACCCAGTACTTC; cdr3_aa: CASSPHDRRLETQYF
clone_size: -; v_call: TRBV24-1; d_call: -; j_call: TRBJ2-2; cdr3_nt: TGTGCCACCAGTGACGTACCGGGAGCCCCCTCAGCCGGGGAGCTGTTTTTT; cdr3_aa: CATSDVPGAPSAGELFF
clone_size: -; v_call: TRBV15; d_call: -; j_call: TRBJ1-5; cdr3_nt: TGTGCCACCAGCAGCCGGACACTAAGTAGCAATCAGCCCCAGCATTTT; cdr3_aa: CATSSRTLSSNQPQHF
clone_size: -; v_call: TRBV6-2/TRBV6-3; d_call: TRBD1; j_call: TRBJ1-3; cdr3_nt: TGTGCCAGCAGTTATTGGGACAGCGCAACGGGAAACACCATATATTTT; cdr3_aa: CASSYWDSATGNTIYF
clone_size: once; v_call: TRBV6-2/TRBV6-3; d_call: TRBD1; j_call: TRBJ2-7; cdr3_nt: TGTGCCAGCAGTAAGGACAGGGTTAGTGTGATGCGGGAGCAGTACTTC; cdr3_aa: CASSKDRVSVMREQYF
clone_size: -; v_call: TRBV6-5; d_call: -; j_call: TRBJ2-2; cdr3_nt: TGTGCCAGCGGCATACAGGAAACCGGGGAGCTGTTTTTT; cdr3_aa: CASGIQETGELFF
clone_size: -; v_call: TRBV5-8; d_call: TRBD1; j_call: TRBJ2-1; cdr3_nt: TGTGCCAGCAGCTTGGACAGGGGAAGGAATGAGCAGTTCTTC; cdr3_aa: CASSLDRGRNEQFF
clone_size: -; v_call: TRBV6-5; d_call: TRBD1; j_call: TRBJ2-7; cdr3_nt: TGTGCCAGCGGACTCGACAGGGGCTACGAGCAGTACTTC; cdr3_aa: CASGLDRGYEQYF
clone_size: -; v_call: TRBV2; d_call: TRBD2; j_call: TRBJ2-5; cdr3_nt: TGTGCCAGCTCTGGAGGACTAGCGGGGGGCCAAGAGACCCAGTACTTC; cdr3_aa: CASSGGLAGGQETQYF
clone_size: -; v_call: TRBV19; d_call: TRBD1; j_call: TRBJ1-5; cdr3_nt: TGTGCCAGTAGGGGGACAGGGGGCGATCAGCCCCAGCATTTT; cdr3_aa: CASRGTGGDQPQHF
clone_size: -; v_call: TRBV6-1; d_call: -; j_call: TRBJ1-1; cdr3_nt: TGTGCCAGCAGTGATCCAGGGGCTGGTAGGACTGAAGCTTTCTTT; cdr3_aa: CASSDPGAGRTEAFF
clone_size: -; v_call: TRBV6-2/TRBV6-3; d_call: TRBD2; j_call: TRBJ2-7; cdr3_nt: TGTGCCAGCAGTTACTCAGGGACTAGTAACTACGAGCAGTACTTC; cdr3_aa: CASSYSGTSNYEQYF